This T cell receptor (beta chain) was obtained from a study of CD4+ T cells in melanoma (dated by TCRdb to between 2020 and 2023). Context from the whole study: The study examined neoantigen-specific CD4+ T cells in human melanoma.

Library preparation was by the immunoSEQ multiplex PCR assay. This is the immuneACCESS table as TCRdb keeps it, with only in-frame sequences that have V and J called. A part of the clones is gone; compared with another copy, unresolved V genes explain less than half, and the rest is unexplained. The sample table lists 20,000 or so clones, just under 80% of them with a count of one. About 9.6% of the sample goes to the ten largest clones. Patients with melanoma were used as donors. Study-level results and caveats: Neoantigen-specific CD4+ T cells were reported to be correlated with the function of CD8+ T cells, macrophages and B cells. Neoantigen-specific CD4+ T cells in melanoma were reported to have a range of differentiation states.

The germline V gene specifies SGHVS as CDR1 and FNYEAQ as CDR2. Ends trimmed: V by 3 bases, J by 0 bases; bases unmatched to a gene: 3. The CDR3 holds 18 amino acids from the cysteine to the phenylalanine. Of all the DNA, just the CDR3 is kept, 54 bases in frame from base 1. A word on this clone: Its recognized antigen is unknown. Qualities for individual bases were not recorded, and no much larger clone is one base off.

The chain is made from TRBV7-6 and TRBJ2-1; TRBD2 matches 15 bases in the middle. This TCR was recovered from a human donor with melanoma. The CDR3 is CASSFGLAGGLSYNEQFF. The bases read TGTGCCAGCAGCTTTGGACTAGCGGGGGGGCTCTCCTACAATGAGCAGTTCTTC.